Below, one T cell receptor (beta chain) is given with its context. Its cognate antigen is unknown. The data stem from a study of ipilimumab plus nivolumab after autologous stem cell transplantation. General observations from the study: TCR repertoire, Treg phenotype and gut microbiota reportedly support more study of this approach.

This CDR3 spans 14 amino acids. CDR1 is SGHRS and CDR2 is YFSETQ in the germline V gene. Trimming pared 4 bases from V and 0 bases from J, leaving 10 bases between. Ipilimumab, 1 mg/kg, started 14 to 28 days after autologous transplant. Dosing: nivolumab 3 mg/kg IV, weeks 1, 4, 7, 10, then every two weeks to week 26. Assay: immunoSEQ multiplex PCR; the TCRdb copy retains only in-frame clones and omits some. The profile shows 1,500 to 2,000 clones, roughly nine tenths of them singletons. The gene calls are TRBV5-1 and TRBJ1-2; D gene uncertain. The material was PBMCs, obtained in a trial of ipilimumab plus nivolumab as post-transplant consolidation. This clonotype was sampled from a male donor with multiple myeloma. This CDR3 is CASSPGESNYGYTF. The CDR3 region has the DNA TGCGCCAGCAGCCCCGGAGAATCTAACTATGGCTACACCTTC.